Listed here are 24 T cell receptor beta chains from one sample, sequenced in a study of molecular identifiers for immune sequencing clone quantification. TCRdb redid the calling of the PCR reads with MiXCR, one entry per CDR3 protein. The repertoire holds hundreds of thousands of distinct CDR3 sequences, with 25% as singletons. Sequencing was performed on naive CD8+ T cells from blood, with Jurkat cell RNA spiked in. Subset of the sample: FACS-sorted CD8+CD4-CCR7+CD45RA+ naive T cells. The receptor set was obtained from a human donor in good health. Some libraries in this study had Jurkat cell RNA spiked in.

This clonotype showed up just a few times. The chain employs TRBV7-9 and TRBJ1-6, with 9 bases identical to TRBD1. The V gene's germline CDR1 is SEHNR and CDR2 FQNEAQ (reference sequence). The CDR3 loop spans 14 amino acids. J lost 7 bases, V lost 5 bases, and 3 bases had no gene match. CDR3 nucleotide sequence: TGTGCCAGCAGCGGGGGACAGGGAAATTCACCCCTCCACTTT. Amino acid sequence: CASSGGQGNSPLHF.

The chain recombines TRBV2 with TRBJ1-2; D remains unclear. The CDR3 totals 19 residues. The germline CDR1 and CDR2 sequences are SNHLY and FYNNEI. Trimming pared 2 bases from V and 0 bases from J, leaving 22 bases between. For the CDR3, the DNA is TGTGCCAGCAGTGAATCGGAGCCTGGGATCGTAGACTCTAACTATGGCTACACCTTC. Protein product: CASSESEPGIVDSNYGYTF.

Remarks on this clonotype: The missing conserved phenylalanine or tryptophan at the end of this CDR3 makes a read error likely. CDR3 nucleotide sequence: TGTGCCAGCAGGGGACGTACTAGCGGGAGCCCCTACGAGCAGTACCTC. Protein sequence: CASRGRTSGSPYEQYL. The chain links TRBV6-5 to TRBJ2-7, with 11 positions matching TRBD2. Germline values: CDR1 MNHEY, CDR2 SVGAGI. The CDR3 has 16 residues. With V trimmed by 6 bases and J by 2 bases, 9 bases remained unmatched.

This clonotype was counted ten times or more. The V call is TRBV27, the J call TRBJ1-1; D remains ambiguous. There are 13 residues in the CDR3. Per germline, CDR1 MNHEY and CDR2 SMNVEV (reference sequence). Between the trimmed V and J ends, which lost 10 bases and 2 bases, there was a span of 14 bases. CDR3 protein: CATQLLSNTEAFF. The CDR3 DNA follows: TGTGCCACTCAACTACTGAGTAACACTGAAGCTTTCTTT.

Comment on this clonotype: Likely a read error: the CDR3 ends without its conserved phenylalanine or tryptophan. The V and J genes are TRBV5-4 and TRBJ2-5, with TRBD1 identical over 7 bases. Trimming at V came to 2 bases and at J to 4 bases, leaving 5 bases not matched to a gene. Germline CDR1 reads SGHNT; CDR2 reads YYREEE (reference sequence). This CDR3 comprises 14 residues. The CDR3 sequence: CASSLGDSRETQYL. The DNA for the CDR3 is TGTGCCAGCAGCTTAGGGGACAGTCGAGAGACCCAGTACCTC.

V is TRBV19 and J is TRBJ2-7; tentatively, D is TRBD2 (5 bases). Looked up from germline, CDR1 is LNHDA and CDR2 is SQIVND (reference sequence). Trimming stripped 5 bases from V and 7 bases from J, with 18 bases between. The length of the CDR3 is 14 residues. The chain's CDR3 is CASSLSSFTGEQYF. CDR3 nucleotide sequence: TGTGCCAGTAGTCTCTCCTCGTTTACGGGGGAGCAGTACTTC.

This clonotype was seen repeatedly, ten times or more. This chain links TRBV4-3 with TRBJ2-5; 7 nucleotides agree with TRBD1. V shed 3 bases and J 6 bases; nucleotides not matched to a gene: 7. The CDR3 runs to 14 residues. Germline V lookup: CDR1 LGHNA, CDR2 YSLEER. CDR3: CASSQSDREKTQYF. The CDR3 DNA reads TGCGCCAGCAGCCAGTCCGACAGGGAAAAGACCCAGTACTTC.

The chain combines TRBV5-6 with TRBJ2-5; the D is unclear. The CDR3 is 13 residues long. CDR1 SGHDT and CDR2 YYEEEE come from the germline V gene. V lost 6 bases and J 4 bases, leaving 13 bases between the germline ends. The CDR3 reads CASISRRSETQYF. The CDR3 nucleotides are TGTGCCAGCATCAGCCGCCGCTCAGAGACCCAGTACTTC.

The chain links TRBV2 to TRBJ1-6, with D unresolved. The germline CDR1 and CDR2 sequences are SNHLY and FYNNEI. CDR3 size: 17 residues. Trimming removed 8 bases from V and 7 bases from J, with 24 bases in between. CDR3 DNA sequence: TGTGCCAGCGGAGCACTGATGCAGGCTACTCGAAATTCACCCCTCCACTTT. Translated, it gives CASGALMQATRNSPLHF.

The sample holds one count of this clonotype. This clone may be a read error of a much larger clone one base away. The gene calls are TRBV9 and TRBJ2-7; D not resolved. The CDR3 contains 15 residues. CDR1 SGDLS and CDR2 YYNGEE come from the germline V gene. CDR3 sequence: CTSSPVPTPLYEQYF. CDR3 sequence (DNA): TGTACCAGCAGCCCGGTCCCCACTCCCCTTTACGAGCAGTACTTC. The full variable domain, in which reference TRBV9 and TRBJ2-7 provide the parts outside the CDR3, is DSGVTQTPKHLITATGQRVTLRCSPRSGDLSVYWYQQSLDQGLQFLIQYYNGEERAKGNILERFSAQQFPDLHSELNLSSLELGDSALYFCTSSPVPTPLYEQYFGPGTRLTVT.

Note on this clonotype: One base away lies a much larger clone, so this may be a sequencing read error. The chain joins TRBV7-2 to TRBJ2-3; 7 nucleotides match TRBD2. The trim removed 1 base at V and 8 bases at J, leaving 9 bases unmatched. Germline values: CDR1 SGHTA, CDR2 FQGNSA. CDR3 size: 15 residues. Written as DNA, the CDR3 is TGTGCCAGCAGCTTAGGGGGGGGGTTTGGTGGTACGCAGTATTTT. It translates to CASSLGGGFGGTQYF. Drawing the rest from reference TRBV7-2 and TRBJ2-3, the complete variable domain is GAGVSQSPSNKVTEKGKDVELRCDPISGHTALYWYRQSLGQGLEFLIYFQGNSAPDKSGLPSDRFSAERTGGSVSTLTIQRTQQEDSAVYLCASSLGGGFGGTQYFGPGTRLTVL.

This clonotype was found a few times. J is TRBJ2-7 and V is TRBV5-7, with 11 bases that match TRBD2. TRBV5-7 is designated an ORF whose function remains uncertain. The CDR3 spans 18 residues. J lost 5 bases, V lost 1 base, and 14 bases had no gene match. The CDR3 nucleotides are TGTGCCAGCAGCTTGCTTGTGGTTAGCGGGGGGGCTGCCCACGAGCAGTACTTC. Residues: CASSLLVVSGGAAHEQYF.

Turning to this clonotype: This sequence may be a read error, since a much larger clone differs from it by one base. The chain has TRBV3-1 and TRBJ1-5, with unresolved D. V was shortened by 2 bases and J by 3 bases, with 8 bases between the two germline ends. The CDR3 length is 14 residues. Germline CDR1 reads LGHDT; CDR2 reads YNNKEL (reference sequence). The CDR3 spells CASSQRETNQPQHF. The CDR3 nucleotides read TGTGCCAGCAGCCAACGAGAGACCAATCAGCCCCAGCATTTT.

This chain connects TRBV5-3 to TRBJ2-7; D possibly corresponds to TRBD1 (6 bases). TRBV5-3 is an ORF for which the function is uncertain. With 8 bases removed from V and 9 bases from J, the gap between germline ends came to 18 bases. The CDR3 contains 12 residues. The chain's CDR3 is CASDANPGVQYF. The CDR3 region has the DNA TGTGCCAGCGACGCGAACCCAGGGGTGCAGTACTTC.

The V and J genes are TRBV3-1 and TRBJ2-1; unclear D gene. This CDR3 spans 16 amino acids. Germline V lookup: CDR1 LGHDT, CDR2 YNNKEL (reference sequence). With 4 bases removed from V and 0 bases from J, the gap between germline ends came to 13 bases. CDR3 bases: TGTGCCAGCAGCCGACTGGACCTTAGCTCCTACAATGAGCAGTTCTTC. Amino acid sequence: CASSRLDLSSYNEQFF.

This clonotype was counted many times. This chain links TRBV10-2 with TRBJ2-3, with TRBD2 matching 11 bases. V lost 4 bases to trimming and J lost 2 bases; unmatched junction nucleotides: 8. The germline gives CDR1 WSHSY, CDR2 SAAADI. The CDR3 consists of 17 residues. The CDR3 loop reads CASSAPGLAATTDTQYF. The CDR3 region has the DNA TGCGCCAGCAGTGCTCCGGGACTAGCGGCCACCACAGATACGCAGTATTTT.

The chain has TRBV12-3 or TRBV12-4 and TRBJ2-1; D is possibly TRBD1 (6 bases). Between the trimmed V and J ends, which lost 4 bases and 6 bases, there was a span of 22 bases. The CDR3 is 17 amino acids. CDR3 coding DNA: TGTGCCAGCAGTTCCTTGGACCCAGGGGAGATAAGCAATGAGCAGTTCTTC. This translates into CASSSLDPGEISNEQFF.

The chain combines TRBV28 with TRBJ2-5; 8 nucleotides align to TRBD2. Germline V gene data show CDR1 as MDHEN and CDR2 as SYDVKM. Trimming cost V 6 bases and J 5 bases; bases outside gene matches: 11. The CDR3 contains 15 residues. The CDR3 region has the DNA TGTGCCAGCAGCCCCGGGGGGGGTTTGACGGAGACCCAGTACTTC. It translates to CASSPGGGLTETQYF.

The sample holds many counts of this clonotype. V gene TRBV9 combines with J gene TRBJ2-3, with 9 bases matching TRBD2. With V trimmed by 3 bases and J by 6 bases, 14 bases remained unmatched. This CDR3 has 17 residues. Germline V gene lookup returns CDR1 SGDLS and CDR2 YYNGEE. CDR3 nucleotide sequence: TGTGCCAGCAGCGCCCATATTCTAGCGGGGCCTAGCGATACGCAGTATTTT. Protein sequence: CASSAHILAGPSDTQYF.

In its sample, this clonotype was seen many times. The rearrangement uses TRBV5-6 and TRBJ1-1; no firm D call. The CDR3 loop spans 13 amino acids. Trimming shortened V by 2 bases and J by 7 bases, and 12 bases separated the two germline ends. Germline assignment: CDR1 SGHDT and CDR2 YYEEEE. The CDR3 coding sequence is TGTGCCAGCAGCTTTGGCACCGCGTATGAAGCTTTCTTT. It translates to CASSFGTAYEAFF.

The chain couples TRBV4-3 to TRBJ2-1; D may be TRBD2 (5 bases). Trimming removed 1 base at V and 5 bases at J, with 9 bases between. The CDR3 is made up of 14 amino acids. Per the germline V gene, CDR1 is LGHNA and CDR2 is YSLEER. The CDR3 protein is CASSQGLRDNEQFF. In DNA form, the CDR3 reads TGCGCCAGCAGCCAAGGTTTGAGGGACAATGAGCAGTTCTTC.

This clonotype was detected ten times or more. This sequence joins TRBV30 and TRBJ1-5; the match to TRBD1 covers 7 bases. The CDR3 has 14 residues. V trimming: 0 bases; J trimming: 3 bases; junction bases outside the gene matches: 2. Per the germline V gene, CDR1 is GTSNPN and CDR2 is SVGIG (reference sequence). The CDR3 DNA sequence: TGTGCCTGGAGTGTACAGGGGTTCAATCAGCCCCAGCATTTT. The encoded protein is CAWSVQGFNQPQHF.

This rearrangement joins TRBV20-1 to TRBJ2-5, with 9 bases fitting TRBD2. The CDR3 length is 17 residues. Losses at the gene ends were 5 bases for V and 1 base for J; bases not matched to a gene: 14. CDR1 and CDR2 (germline): DFQATT, SNEGSKA (reference sequence). CDR3 in DNA: TGCAGTGCTCTCGGGGCGGGGGGGCTTCTTCGCCAAGAGACCCAGTACTTC. Amino acids: CSALGAGGLLRQETQYF.

This clonotype was observed many times. The V and J genes are TRBV9 and TRBJ2-3; D call uncertain. The CDR3 has 15 residues. V shed 0 bases and J shed 0 bases, with 8 bases lying between them. CDR1 and CDR2 from the germline V gene are SGDLS and YYNGEE. The CDR3 coding sequence is TGTGCCAGCAGCGTAGAGGGCATTAGCACAGATACGCAGTATTTT. It encodes CASSVEGISTDTQYF.